These 6 T cell receptor beta chains originate from one sample sequenced in a study of blood T cell repertoires in COVID-19. TCRdb's table, derived via immunoSEQ multiplex PCR, lists solely in-frame clones and lacks some. The sample records some 270,000 clones, approximately 88% being singletons. The sample taken for sequencing was PBMCs or T cells enriched from blood (not recorded which). These receptors were obtained from a woman aged 40 to 50 who had been exposed to COVID-19.

The chain is built from TRBV4-1 and TRBJ2-5; 9 bases align to TRBD2. CDR3 length: 15 residues. V lost 4 bases, J lost 1 base, and 4 bases stayed unmatched. Germline values: CDR1 MGHRA, CDR2 YSYEKL. The CDR3 DNA follows: TGCGCCAGCAGCCGGCTGCGGGGGGGCCAAGAGACCCAGTACTTC. Residues: CASSRLRGGQETQYF.

The chain recombines TRBV28 with TRBJ1-2; D may be TRBD1 (6 bases). Trimming pared 8 bases from V and 2 bases from J, leaving 18 bases between. In germline, CDR1 is MDHEN, CDR2 SYDVKM. CDR3 size: 15 residues. The CDR3 spells CASAYHRARNYGYTF. CDR3 DNA sequence: TGTGCCAGCGCGTACCACAGGGCGCGAAACTATGGCTACACCTTC.

A remark on this clone: In the same sample, other DNA sequences code for this CDR3. V usage is TRBV5-5 and J usage is TRBJ1-1; 9 nucleotides agree with TRBD1. CDR1 SGHKS and CDR2 YYEKEE come from the germline V gene (reference sequence). The V gene end was trimmed by 5 bases and the J gene end by 3 bases; junction bases not matched to a gene: 5. The CDR3 contains 14 residues. The CDR3 bases are TGTGCCAGCAGGTTGACAGGGGGGGACACTGAAGCTTTCTTT. The encoded protein is CASRLTGGDTEAFF.

The chain has TRBV28 and TRBJ1-5; perhaps TRBD1 as D (5 bases). V lost 5 bases and J lost 10, with 24 bases in between. The germline gives CDR1 MDHEN, CDR2 SYDVKM. The CDR3 loop spans 16 amino acids. CDR3 sequence: CASSPHWGVGSPPQHF. The CDR3 DNA reads as TGTGCCAGCAGTCCCCACTGGGGGGTCGGGTCGCCACCCCAGCATTTT.

The chain links TRBV28 to TRBJ1-4, with 7 positions matching TRBD1. The CDR3 totals 16 residues. CDR1 MDHEN and CDR2 SYDVKM come from the germline V gene. The V segment lost 2 bases and the J segment 2 bases; nucleotides outside the gene matches: 5. CDR3 sequence reads: CASSLTGVWTNEKLFF. The CDR3 bases are TGTGCCAGCAGTTTAACAGGGGTTTGGACTAATGAAAAACTGTTTTTT.

The chain joins TRBV5-4 to TRBJ1-3; no definite D call. The germline V gene encodes CDR1 SGHNT and CDR2 YYREEE (reference sequence). V dropped 1 base and J dropped 3 bases, with 8 bases sitting between them. The CDR3 loop spans 14 amino acids. CDR3: CASSLRGIGNTIYF. The CDR3 DNA is TGTGCCAGCAGCTTGAGAGGGATTGGAAACACCATATATTTT.